A single sample gave rise to the 4 T cell receptor beta chains below, sequenced in a study of blood T cells in healthy people across ages. Through a sample-barcoded 5' primer and a J-beta primer mix, a second PCR was run for roughly 6 to 12 cycles. TCRdb passed the 5' RACE reads through MiXCR, listing each CDR3 protein once. The table has approximately 1,100,000 distinct CDR3 sequences, 40% to 45% seen once. Material: blood. Every receptor here comes from a woman aged 55-75 years in good health.

The sample holds a few counts of this clonotype. V is TRBV6-2 or TRBV6-3 and J is TRBJ2-1, with D unresolved. V gave up 6 bases and J gave up 13 bases, with 16 bases separating them. This CDR3 is built from 12 residues. The germline CDR1 and CDR2 sequences are MNHEY and SVGEGT. CDR3 protein: CASSRDAQFQFF. CDR3 coding DNA: TGTGCCAGCAGCCGAGATGCTCAGTTCCAGTTCTTC.

The chain joins TRBV2 to TRBJ1-4, with unresolved D. The V and J ends lost 8 bases and 2 bases respectively, with 6 bases between them. The CDR3 contains 12 residues. Germline V lookup: CDR1 SNHLY, CDR2 FYNNEI. CDR3 loop: CASEGTNEKLFF. The CDR3 nucleotides are TGTGCCAGCGAAGGCACTAATGAAAAACTGTTTTTT.

V and J are TRBV5-6 and TRBJ2-4; unclear D gene. The DNA end is a closer match to TRBJ2-5, so the J assignment may be wrong. Germline V lookup: CDR1 SGHDT, CDR2 YYEEEE. The CDR3 is made up of 19 amino acids. CDR3 nucleotides: TGTGCCAGCAGCTTGAACTTAGGGTCTCCGACCCCCACGGGAGAGACCCAGTACTTC. Translation gives CASSLNLGSPTPTGETQYF.

The genes are TRBV7-2 and TRBJ2-4, with D tentatively TRBD2 (5 bases). Germline V lookup: CDR1 SGHTA, CDR2 FQGNSA. V lost 5 bases to trimming and J lost 15 bases, with 20 bases between them. The CDR3 contains 13 residues. The CDR3 loop is CASSPSGVGLTYF. CDR3 DNA: TGTGCCAGCAGCCCCAGCGGCGTAGGGCTAACGTACTTC.